These T cell receptor beta chains were read from a single sample in a study of regulatory T cells in long-lasting Graves disease. TCRdb independently ran MiXCR on the multiplex PCR reads; one entry per CDR3 protein. Of around 510,000 distinct CDR3 sequences listed, around 21% were seen once; the top ten hold 7.8%. The source was peripheral blood mononuclear cells (PBMCs), collected when the disease was refractory, from a patient treated with antithyroid drugs. These TCRs come from a female donor with Graves disease. The conserved cysteine and the conserved F or W are not part of the CDR3 here. D genes are given only for firm matches. Size is stated for part of the rows, as once, few or many counts, or as a class when the clone is expanded.

CDR3	V	length	D	size
STRDILGAAKNIQY	TRBV20-1	14	NA	NA
ASSLEGRGQGYGYT	TRBV28	14	NA	many
ASSLDGAGAYNEQF	TRBV5-1	14	NA	few
ASSMWDDSTGELF	TRBV19	13	NA	few
ASSEEGSFSEQY	TRBV6-1	12	NA	many
ASSPGGTASYEQY	TRBV6-1	13	NA	NA
ASSLAGRSPNYGYT	TRBV7-2	14	NA	NA
ASSKPGANYGYT	TRBV6-1	12	NA	many
ASGSTGVGANQPQH	TRBV5-1	14	TRBD1	few
ASSTLGGSYNEQF	TRBV6-1	13	TRBD2	NA
ASSGGTPQNAFNQPQH	TRBV6-1	16	NA	few
ASSPNSGSSIPSTDTQY	TRBV9	17	TRBD2	few
ASSSGTGGSEQY	TRBV6-1	12	TRBD1	few
ASSVGSENQPQH	TRBV9	12	NA	many
ASSQKGTLAFYEQY	TRBV27	14	NA	NA
ASSDYAEAF	TRBV6-1	9	NA	few
ASSEGWGANVLT	TRBV28	12	NA	few
ASSPDDNYGYT	TRBV7-9	11	NA	few
ASSSLVWGAAGELF	TRBV7-2	14	NA	NA
ASGLLGLAGNTGELF	TRBV6-1	15	TRBD2	NA
ASSPFGGIANSPLH	TRBV28	14	NA	many
ASSLGGVRAGLNTEAF	TRBV5-1	16	NA	NA
ASSPRTSGYGYT	TRBV11-2	12	NA	many
ASSLDQVFEGAKNIQY	TRBV7-2	16	NA	NA
ASSRQGNQPQH	TRBV7-9	11	TRBD1	many
ASIAPWGEKLF	TRBV25-1	11	NA	few
ASSESPDRGPTEAF	TRBV25-1	14	TRBD1	many
ASSPHLGTGGVESGYT	TRBV11-2	16	TRBD1	many
ASIRELTEAF	TRBV6-1	10	NA	many
ASSEWGVQETQY	TRBV6-1	12	NA	few
ASSYSTAYGYT	TRBV6-2/TRBV6-3	11	NA	many
ASSLSQGAVETQY	TRBV27	13	TRBD1	NA
ASRTIGGSGRFYEQY	TRBV11-2	15	TRBD2	many
ASSEGILGYEQY	TRBV11-3	12	NA	many
ASSQDRGAGEEQETQY	TRBV3-1	16	NA	few
ASSIPTSGRAIDTQY	TRBV7-3	15	TRBD2	NA
ASRWGQGSKQY	TRBV6-1	11	TRBD1	NA
SARDPETPTSGRAVPQETQY	TRBV20-1	20	TRBD2	many
SARDLAGVFYEQY	TRBV20-1	13	TRBD2	many
ASSLSDGVRETQY	TRBV27	13	NA	many
ASTGGGSNEQF	TRBV6-1	11	TRBD2	few
SARGTVARYGYT	TRBV20-1	12	NA	many
SALTGSSYGYT	TRBV20-1	11	TRBD1	NA
ASSLYDSYNSPLH	TRBV5-5	13	NA	NA
ASSVGELAYTDTQY	TRBV9	14	TRBD2	once
ASSLRARDRGVYEQY	TRBV12-3/TRBV12-4	15	TRBD1	NA
ASKESDLYNSPLH	TRBV6-2/TRBV6-3	13	NA	many
ASSPPRAGKETQY	TRBV9	13	NA	many
ASSLGGPFSYEQY	TRBV28	13	NA	many
ASSSKKSGELF	TRBV5-1	11	NA	few
AWSVLDEQF	TRBV30	9	NA	NA